Included here is one T cell receptor (beta chain) sequence, with context. Its antigen is unknown. Assay used: immunoSEQ multiplex PCR; TCRdb lists only in-frame clones, some missing. The sample lists fewer than 400,000 clones, around 74% seen once, with 9% to 12% in the top ten. CD4+ cell separation produced CD45RA+ naive and CD45RA-negative memory subsets. The sample is drawn from a study of shared clonotypes between healthy human individuals. Study-level results: When compared with the clonotypes that were shared by all four sorted-subset donors, the non-shared clonotypes turned out to have lower generation probabilities.

V shed 4 bases and J 6 bases; nucleotides not matched to a gene: 14. CDR1 and CDR2 (germline): SQVTM, ANQGSEA. The CDR3 has 16 residues. Sequencing was performed on memory CD4+ T cells sorted from blood. Subset here: CD45RA-negative fraction. The sequence was obtained from a man younger than 45 in good health. The chain employs TRBV29-1 and TRBJ2-1; 8 nucleotides line up with TRBD2. The CDR3 here is CSVVDPERESVNEQFF. The CDR3 DNA reads as TGCAGCGTTGTGGATCCCGAGCGGGAGTCTGTCAATGAGCAGTTCTTC.